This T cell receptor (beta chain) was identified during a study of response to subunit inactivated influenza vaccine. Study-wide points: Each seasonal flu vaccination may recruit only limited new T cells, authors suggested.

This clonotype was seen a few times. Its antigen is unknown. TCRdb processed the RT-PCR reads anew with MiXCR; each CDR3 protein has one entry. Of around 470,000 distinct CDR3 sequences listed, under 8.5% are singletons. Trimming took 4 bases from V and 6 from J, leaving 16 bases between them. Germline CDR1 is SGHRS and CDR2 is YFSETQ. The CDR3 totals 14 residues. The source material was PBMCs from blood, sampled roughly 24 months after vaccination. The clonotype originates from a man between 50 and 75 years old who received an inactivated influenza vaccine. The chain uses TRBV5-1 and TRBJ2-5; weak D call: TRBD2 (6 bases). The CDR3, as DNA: TGCGCCAGCAGCGCCCGACTAGGCGAGAAGACCCAGTACTTC. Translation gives CASSARLGEKTQYF.